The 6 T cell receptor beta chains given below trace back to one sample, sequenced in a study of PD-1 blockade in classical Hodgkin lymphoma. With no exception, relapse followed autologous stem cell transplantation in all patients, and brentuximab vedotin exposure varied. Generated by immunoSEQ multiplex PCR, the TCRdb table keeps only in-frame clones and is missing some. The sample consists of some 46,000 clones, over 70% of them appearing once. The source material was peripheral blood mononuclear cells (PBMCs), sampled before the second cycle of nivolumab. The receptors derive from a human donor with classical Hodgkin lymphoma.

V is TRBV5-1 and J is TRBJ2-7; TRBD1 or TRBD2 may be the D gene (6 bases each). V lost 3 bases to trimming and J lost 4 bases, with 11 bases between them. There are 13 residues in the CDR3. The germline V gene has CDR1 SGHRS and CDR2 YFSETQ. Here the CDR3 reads CASSWGDMYEQYF. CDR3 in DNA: TGCGCCAGCAGCTGGGGGGACATGTACGAGCAGTACTTC.

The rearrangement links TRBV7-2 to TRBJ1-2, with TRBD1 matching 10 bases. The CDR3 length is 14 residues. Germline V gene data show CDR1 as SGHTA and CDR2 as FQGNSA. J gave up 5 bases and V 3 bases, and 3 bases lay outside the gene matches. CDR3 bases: TGTGCCAGCAGCTTGACAGGGGGCCCTTATGGCTACACCTTC. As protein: CASSLTGGPYGYTF.

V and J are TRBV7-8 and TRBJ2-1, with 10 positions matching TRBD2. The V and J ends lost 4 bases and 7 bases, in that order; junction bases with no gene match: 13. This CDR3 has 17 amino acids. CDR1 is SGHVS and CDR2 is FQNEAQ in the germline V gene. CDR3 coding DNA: TGTGCCAGCAGCTCGACCAGACTGGCTAGCGGGAGAAATGAGCAGTTCTTC. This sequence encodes CASSSTRLASGRNEQFF.

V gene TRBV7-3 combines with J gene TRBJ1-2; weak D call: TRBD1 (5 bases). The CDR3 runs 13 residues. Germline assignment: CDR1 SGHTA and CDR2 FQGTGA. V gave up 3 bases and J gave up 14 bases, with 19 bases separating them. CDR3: CASSFDLRQTGTF. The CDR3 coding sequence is TGTGCCAGCAGCTTCGACCTCAGACAGACGGGTACCTTC.

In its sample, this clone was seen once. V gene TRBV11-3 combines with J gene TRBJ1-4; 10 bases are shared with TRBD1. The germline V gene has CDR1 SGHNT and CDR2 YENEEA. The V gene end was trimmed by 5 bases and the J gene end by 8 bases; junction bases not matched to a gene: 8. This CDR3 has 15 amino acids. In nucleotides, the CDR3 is TGTGCCAGCAGCGTCCGACAGGGGGCTCAGGAAAAACTGTTTTTT. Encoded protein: CASSVRQGAQEKLFF.

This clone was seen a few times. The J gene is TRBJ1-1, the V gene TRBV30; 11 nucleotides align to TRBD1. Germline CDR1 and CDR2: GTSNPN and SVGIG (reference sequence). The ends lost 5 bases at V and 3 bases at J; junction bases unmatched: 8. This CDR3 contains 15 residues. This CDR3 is CAWGQGALGHTEAFF. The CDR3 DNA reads TGTGCCTGGGGACAGGGGGCGTTAGGGCACACTGAAGCTTTCTTT.